This T cell receptor (beta chain) was recovered during a study of blood T cell repertoires in COVID-19. The overall study: Samples came from the United States, Italy and Spain, spanning acute and convalescent COVID-19. Sources were T cells, B-cell-depleted T cells, or PBMCs; the material itself was cDNA or gDNA.

The length of the CDR3 is 15 residues. CDR1 MNHEY and CDR2 SVGAGI come from the germline V gene. V was clipped by 6 bases and J by 3 bases, with 16 bases between them. In the authors' workflow: Reference gene primer amplification in the assay estimated nucleated cell counts. Generated by immunoSEQ multiplex PCR, the TCRdb table keeps only in-frame clones and is missing some. V and J calls and clone size are given by that table; D and trimming were obtained from the DNA. Altogether about 100,000 clones are present, 86% being singletons, with the ten largest covering under 8%. The rearrangement joins TRBV6-5 to TRBJ2-3; perhaps TRBD2 as D (6 bases). The specimen was peripheral blood. The receptor's source is a man in his sixties with acute or convalescent COVID-19. The CDR3, as DNA: TGTGCCAGCAGATTGGGACTTCCGACAACAGATACGCAGTATTTT. Its translation is CASRLGLPTTDTQYF.